These 13 T cell receptor beta chains came from one sample sequenced in a study of cytomegalovirus exposure and HLA in healthy donors. Method: immunoSEQ multiplex PCR; TCRdb's copy keeps in-frame clones and lacks some. The sample yields tens of thousands of clones, 95% to 97% seen once. The sequenced material came from PBMCs. These receptors all stem from a man between 25 and 39 years old in good health and CMV-seropositive.

The V call is TRBV19, the J call TRBJ2-1; 7 bases fit TRBD2. V shed 3 bases and J 5 bases; nucleotides not matched to a gene: 7. The CDR3 covers 15 residues. Germline V gene lookup returns CDR1 LNHDA and CDR2 SQIVND (reference sequence). CDR3 amino acids: CASSIVPGGDNEQFF. CDR3 DNA sequence: TGTGCCAGTAGTATCGTTCCGGGAGGCGACAATGAGCAGTTCTTC.

The chain joins TRBV30 to TRBJ1-2; 7 nucleotides agree with TRBD1. Trimming removed 4 bases from V and 6 bases from J; junction bases left unmatched: 11. CDR3 length: 14 amino acids. Germline-derived CDR1 and CDR2 are GTSNPN and SVGIG (reference sequence). As DNA, the CDR3 is TGTGCCTGGAATCGACAGGGCGGGATACATGGCTACACCTTC. This encodes CAWNRQGGIHGYTF.

This clone has just one count. This chain links TRBV27 with TRBJ2-6, with 8 positions matching TRBD2. CDR3 length: 16 amino acids. V shed 2 bases, J shed 0 bases, and the junction held 0 bases outside the gene matches. Germline V CDR1 and CDR2: MNHEY, SMNVEV (reference sequence). For the CDR3, the DNA is TGTGCCAGCAGTTTAGCGGGGGGCTCTGGGGCCAACGTCCTGACTTTC. It translates to CASSLAGGSGANVLTF.

V usage is TRBV7-9 and J usage is TRBJ1-2; D gene unclear. Germline assignment: CDR1 SEHNR and CDR2 FQNEAQ (reference sequence). Trimming cost V 5 bases and J 7 bases, with 20 bases left between them. The CDR3 consists of 15 residues. Here the CDR3 DNA reads TGTGCCAGCAGCCGTTCATCGGATTCAGGTCGTGGCTACACCTTC. Translation: CASSRSSDSGRGYTF.

The rearrangement uses TRBV2 and TRBJ2-5, with 9 bases that match TRBD1. CDR3 length: 15 amino acids. The germline V gene has CDR1 SNHLY and CDR2 FYNNEI. V lost 3 bases, J lost 4 bases, and 6 bases stayed unmatched. This chain's CDR3 is CASSDPGQGGETQYF. Written as DNA, the CDR3 is TGTGCCAGCAGTGACCCGGGACAGGGCGGAGAGACCCAGTACTTC. The entire variable domain, with the rest obtained from reference TRBV2 and TRBJ2-5, is as follows: EPEVTQTPSHQVTQMGQEVILRCVPISNHLYFYWYRQILGQKVEFLVSFYNNEISEKSEIFDDQFSVERPDGSNFTLKIRSTKLEDSAMYFCASSDPGQGGETQYFGPGTRLLVL.

The CDR3 reads CASSVRTGRGTEAFF. Here the CDR3 DNA reads TGTGCCAGCAGTGTTCGGACAGGCCGAGGGACTGAAGCTTTCTTT. The J gene is TRBJ1-1, the V gene TRBV27, with TRBD1 identical over 7 bases. Germline V lookup: CDR1 MNHEY, CDR2 SMNVEV (reference sequence). The CDR3 consists of 15 residues. V dropped 5 bases and J dropped 5; count of bases not matched to a gene: 11.

This clone was seen a single time. The chain links TRBV19 to TRBJ2-2; the D gene is possibly TRBD1 (8 bases). The CDR3 loop spans 19 amino acids. Germline V gene data show CDR1 as LNHDA and CDR2 as SQIVND (reference sequence). Trimming stripped 1 base from V and 2 bases from J, with 20 bases between. Written as DNA, the CDR3 is TGTGCCAGTAGTATAGGCGGGGGTTGGGACAGGCCAAACACCGGGGAGCTGTTTTTT. Translated: CASSIGGGWDRPNTGELFF.

The CDR3: CASSFSGPYNEQFF. The CDR3 DNA reads TGTGCCAGCAGTTTCAGCGGGCCCTACAATGAGCAGTTCTTC. This chain uses TRBV27 with TRBJ2-1; tentatively, D is TRBD2 (6 bases). CDR1 and CDR2 from the germline V gene are MNHEY and SMNVEV (reference sequence). V was trimmed by 3 bases and J by 2 bases, leaving 8 bases between them. The CDR3 runs 14 residues.

V usage is TRBV28 and J usage is TRBJ2-7; 9 nucleotides match TRBD2. Germline CDR1 and CDR2: MDHEN and SYDVKM. The J segment lost 1 base and the V segment lost 2 bases, leaving 6 bases of the junction unmatched. This CDR3 has 16 amino acids. CDR3 DNA: TGTGCCAGCAGTTTAGCGGGAGGGCCCTATTCCTACGAGCAGTACTTC. It codes for CASSLAGGPYSYEQYF.

The rearrangement joins TRBV5-1 to TRBJ2-4, with no clear D. Germline V gives CDR1 SGHRS, CDR2 YFSETQ. V lost 4 bases and J lost 11, with 16 bases in between. CDR3 length equals 13 residues. CDR3 region: CASSVDSRGVQYF. The CDR3 DNA reads as TGCGCCAGCAGCGTTGACTCGCGCGGAGTTCAGTACTTC.

This chain uses TRBV5-1 with TRBJ1-4; tentative D call: TRBD1 (5 bases). V was pared by 3 bases and J by 0 bases, with 6 bases between. The CDR3 is made up of 14 amino acids. Germline CDR1 SGHRS, CDR2 YFSETQ. In DNA form, the CDR3 reads TGCGCCAGCAGCTCGACAGCAACTAATGAAAAACTGTTTTTT. Its translation is CASSSTATNEKLFF.

This clone was recorded only once. This rearrangement joins TRBV30 to TRBJ2-7; D ambiguous. CDR3 size: 12 residues. CDR1 GTSNPN and CDR2 SVGIG come from the germline V gene (reference sequence). The V end lost 3 bases, the J end lost 2 bases, and 8 bases lay between the germline ends. CDR3 sequence reads: CAWSGVTYEQYF. CDR3 nucleotides: TGTGCCTGGAGCGGAGTTACCTACGAGCAGTACTTC.

This chain connects TRBV6-5 to TRBJ2-2; perhaps TRBD2 as D (6 bases). Germline-derived CDR1 and CDR2 are MNHEY and SVGAGI. V lost 6 bases, J lost 1 base, and 9 bases lay in between. The CDR3 extends over 14 amino acids. The DNA for the CDR3 is TGTGCCAGCAGCTTTAGCGGGAACACCGGGGAGCTGTTTTTT. It yields the protein CASSFSGNTGELFF.